The 18 T cell receptor beta chains given below trace back to one sample, sequenced in a study of T cells in localized non-small cell lung cancer. Libraries were prepared by immunoSEQ multiplex PCR; TCRdb keeps only in-frame clonotypes and omits some of them. The repertoire consists of some 1,400 clones, with around 33% occurring once and the leading ten covering roughly 15%. This specimen was lung tumor tissue, taken before any cancer treatment. Every receptor here comes from a man between 40 and 70 years old with stage II lung adenocarcinoma.

The chain links TRBV30 to TRBJ2-1; 9 bases are a match to TRBD1. CDR1 and CDR2 from the germline V gene are GTSNPN and SVGIG (reference sequence). CDR3 length equals 14 residues. V was clipped by 3 bases and J by 3 bases; unmatched bases: 3. The CDR3 coding sequence is TGTGCCTGGAGCACGGGACAGGGCTACAATGAGCAGTTCTTC. This translates into CAWSTGQGYNEQFF.

The chain employs TRBV9 and TRBJ2-4; 10 nucleotides agree with TRBD1. CDR3 length equals 15 residues. With 5 bases clipped from V and 0 bases from J, the junction kept 2 bases outside the gene matches. Germline V gene lookup returns CDR1 SGDLS and CDR2 YYNGEE. CDR3 protein: CASRGTGEAKNIQYF. In DNA form, the CDR3 reads TGTGCCAGCAGGGGGACAGGGGAAGCCAAAAACATTCAGTACTTC.

The chain uses TRBV25-1 and TRBJ2-3; D might be TRBD2 (6 bases). V gave up 3 bases and J gave up 6 bases, with 16 bases separating them. Germline V lookup: CDR1 MGHDK, CDR2 SYGVNS. The CDR3 runs to 15 residues. This chain's CDR3 is CASSDMGTQVDTQYF. For the CDR3, the DNA is TGTGCCAGCAGTGACATGGGGACTCAGGTCGATACGCAGTATTTT.

The chain recombines TRBV28 with TRBJ1-4; D remains unclear. CDR3 length: 12 amino acids. Trimming took off 7 bases at V and 5 bases at J, with 8 bases between the two ends. Germline assignment: CDR1 MDHEN and CDR2 SYDVKM. The DNA for the CDR3 is TGTGCCAGCAATCGGGGAAATGAAAAACTGTTTTTT. The encoded protein is CASNRGNEKLFF.

In its sample, this clone was seen once. The chain couples TRBV19 to TRBJ2-3; 8 positions agree with TRBD2. CDR3 length: 16 amino acids. The V gene end was trimmed by 1 base and the J gene end by 3 bases; junction bases not matched to a gene: 6. CDR1 and CDR2 (germline): LNHDA, SQIVND (reference sequence). The DNA for the CDR3 is TGTGCCAGTAGTATAGCGGGCAGCGGGAGTACAGATACGCAGTATTTT. Protein sequence: CASSIAGSGSTDTQYF. The full variable domain, rest sourced from reference TRBV19 and TRBJ2-3, is DGGITQSPKYLFRKEGQNVTLSCEQNLNHDAMYWYRQDPGQGLRLIYYSQIVNDFQKGDIAEGYSVSREKKESFPLTVTSAQKNPTAFYLCASSIAGSGSTDTQYFGPGTRLTVL.

This clone was counted between two and nine times. The CDR3 protein is CASSHNRAPYEQYF. The CDR3 DNA is TGTGCCAGCAGCCATAACAGGGCTCCCTACGAGCAGTACTTC. The rearrangement joins TRBV11-3 to TRBJ2-7, with D possibly matching TRBD1 (6 bases). Trimming shortened V by 5 bases and J by 2 bases, and 13 bases separated the two germline ends. Germline V gives CDR1 SGHNT, CDR2 YENEEA. This CDR3 is 14 amino acids long.

The chain recombines TRBV6-8 with TRBJ2-6, with 7 bases identical to TRBD1. In germline, CDR1 is MNHGY, CDR2 SAAAGT. After removal of 8 bases from V and 2 bases from J, the junction contained 3 bases not matched to a gene. The CDR3 has 14 residues. CDR3 amino acids: CASLRGPGANVLTF. DNA for the CDR3: TGTGCCAGCTTGAGGGGGCCTGGGGCCAACGTCCTGACTTTC.

This clone counts as medium-sized. V is TRBV6-8 and J is TRBJ1-5, with 9 bases matching TRBD1. J lost 0 bases, V lost 5 bases, and 2 bases had no gene match. In germline, CDR1 is MNHGY, CDR2 SAAAGT. The CDR3 totals 15 residues. The CDR3 spells CASSRTGASNQPQHF. The CDR3 nucleotides read TGTGCCAGCAGTCGGACAGGGGCTAGCAATCAGCCCCAGCATTTT.

The chain carries TRBV12-5 and TRBJ2-1; a possible D gene is TRBD2 (6 bases). V lost 7 bases to trimming and J lost 5 bases, with 21 bases between them. CDR3 length: 16 residues. Germline values: CDR1 LGHNT, CDR2 FRNRAP. DNA for the CDR3: TGTGCTAGTGCATCTCCGACGGGGGTGAGGAACAATGAGCAGTTCTTC. The encoded protein is CASASPTGVRNNEQFF.

The V gene is TRBV19, the J gene TRBJ1-3, with no clear D. The CDR3 totals 12 residues. From germline, CDR1 is LNHDA and CDR2 SQIVND (reference sequence). Between the trimmed V and J ends, which lost 6 bases and 3 bases, there was a span of 6 bases. The CDR3 loop reads CASSPDGNTIYF. CDR3 DNA: TGTGCCAGTAGCCCCGATGGAAACACCATATATTTT.

This clone was counted only a few times. The V and J genes are TRBV23-1 and TRBJ1-1; the D gene is possibly TRBD1 (6 bases). TRBV23-1 is designated an ORF whose function remains uncertain. V shed 8 bases and J shed 4 bases, with 14 bases lying between them. The CDR3 runs 13 residues. The CDR3 coding sequence is TGCGCCAGCTCCCAACAGGGCACCACTGAAGCTTTCTTT. It encodes CASSQQGTTEAFF.

This clone ranks as medium-sized. This chain joins TRBV11-3 and TRBJ1-4; D unresolved. There are 15 residues in the CDR3. The ends were cut back, 6 bases at V and 4 bases at J, with 15 bases in the middle. CDR1 SGHNT and CDR2 YENEEA come from the germline V gene. The CDR3 sequence: CASRRTTDFNEKLFF. CDR3 coding DNA: TGTGCCAGCAGGAGAACAACGGATTTTAATGAAAAACTGTTTTTT.

This clone counts as large. The chain employs TRBV4-1 and TRBJ2-7; D is undetermined. V was trimmed by 0 bases and J by 5 bases, leaving 11 bases between them. The CDR3 sequence is 14 residues long. In germline, CDR1 is MGHRA, CDR2 YSYEKL. CDR3 protein: CASSQESEAHEQYF. The CDR3 DNA follows: TGCGCCAGCAGCCAAGAATCGGAAGCGCACGAGCAGTACTTC.

This rearrangement joins TRBV30 to TRBJ1-3; unclear D gene. Germline-derived CDR1 and CDR2 are GTSNPN and SVGIG (reference sequence). Trimming pared 2 bases from V and 11 bases from J, leaving 13 bases between. The CDR3 totals 12 residues. The CDR3 loop reads CAWSRTQSAIYF. The CDR3, as DNA: TGTGCCTGGAGTCGGACTCAATCGGCCATATATTTT.

In its sample, this clone was seen a few times. The rearrangement joins TRBV6-8 to TRBJ2-2, with 8 bases lining up with TRBD1. The length of the CDR3 is 13 residues. The V and J ends lost 10 bases and 2 bases, in that order; junction bases with no gene match: 3. Per germline, CDR1 MNHGY and CDR2 SAAAGT. For the CDR3, the DNA is TGTGCCACCGACAGGGGAAACACCGGGGAGCTGTTTTTT. Translating it yields CATDRGNTGELFF.

The chain combines TRBV10-2 with TRBJ2-1; the match to TRBD2 covers 7 bases. This CDR3 contains 14 residues. The V gene's germline CDR1 is WSHSY and CDR2 SAAADI. V dropped 3 bases and J dropped 5; count of bases not matched to a gene: 4. This CDR3 is CASSDQRGHNEQFF. The CDR3, as DNA: TGCGCCAGCAGTGATCAGCGGGGCCACAATGAGCAGTTCTTC.

V and J are TRBV30 and TRBJ1-5; D gene unclear. V gave up 1 base and J gave up 4 bases, with 11 bases separating them. This CDR3 has 14 residues. The germline CDR1 and CDR2 sequences are GTSNPN and SVGIG (reference sequence). Here the CDR3 reads CAWSDGPINQPQHF. The CDR3 DNA is TGTGCCTGGAGTGACGGCCCGATTAATCAGCCCCAGCATTTT.

By sample fraction, this clone is medium-sized. The V call is TRBV11-3, the J call TRBJ2-5, with D hard to call. Germline loops: CDR1 SGHNT, CDR2 YENEEA. V shed 4 bases and J shed 0 bases, with 12 bases lying between them. The CDR3 spans 15 residues. CDR3 nucleotides: TGTGCCAGCAGCTCAATTGACTGGGACCAAGAGACCCAGTACTTC. Its protein product is CASSSIDWDQETQYF.